This T cell receptor beta chain was found in a study of tumor-infiltrating lymphocytes in oesophageal squamous cell carcinoma. This clonotype was seen more than once but under ten times. A single record per CDR3 protein comes from TCRdb applying MiXCR to the PCR reads. The sample has 9,500 to 15,000 distinct CDR3 sequences; approximately 60% are singletons. Germline CDR1 is SGHVS and CDR2 is FNYEAQ. The CDR3 is 12 amino acids. This chain joins TRBV7-6 and TRBJ2-1; D is undetermined. The last part of the DNA fits TRBJ2-7 better; the J call may be wrong. This clonotype was sampled from a female donor with esophageal squamous cell carcinoma. The sequencing sample was made of esophageal tumor tissue. DNA for the CDR3: TGTGCCAGCAGCACATCAAACTACGAGCAGTACTTC. Translating gives CASSTSNYEQYF.